This TCR beta chain was retrieved from a study of T cell changes during pregnancy in multiple sclerosis. This CDR3 contains 12 residues. V lost 9 bases and J lost 1, with 4 bases in between. Germline assignment: CDR1 LNHDA and CDR2 SQIVND (reference sequence). Assay used: immunoSEQ multiplex PCR; TCRdb lists only in-frame clones, some missing. The repertoire includes around 44,000 clones, 90% to 95% of them detected once, and about 7.6% sits in the top ten. The sequence derives from a female donor with multiple sclerosis, enrolled in a pregnancy study. The source material was CD8+ T cells from peripheral blood mononuclear cells, sampled in the third trimester of pregnancy. The chain couples TRBV19 to TRBJ2-6; D uncertain. CDR3 DNA: TGTGCCAGCCTGTCTGGGGCCAACGTCCTGACTTTC. Translating gives CASLSGANVLTF.